Listed here are 28 T cell receptor beta chains from one sample, sequenced in a study of human T cells and chemical hapten exposure. Using its own MiXCR run on the RACE reads, TCRdb lists one record per CDR3 protein. Among 380,000 or so distinct CDR3 sequences listed, approximately 4.4% were seen once. The time point here: patch test 1, 2 weeks after DPC sensitization. This sample's treatment: therapeutic diphenylcyclopropenone sensitization with weekly scalp DPC. Sequencing was performed on whole blood, taken in connection with sensitization to the hapten diphenylcyclopropenone (DPC). All receptors derive from a woman in her forties or fifties with alopecia areata. Some clones in this sample may be carry-over from other donors' samples.

Note on this clonotype: A read error may account for a junction end that differs from germline. This chain joins TRBV4-3 and TRBJ2-5; TRBD2 matches at 9 bases. The length of the CDR3 is 17 residues. Germline V CDR1 and CDR2: LGHNA, YSLEER. In nucleotides, the CDR3 is TGCGCCAGCAGCCAAGATGTCAGGGACTTCAAGCGGGGGGCCCAGCACTTC. Its protein product is CASSQDVRDFKRGAQHF.

This clonotype was seen only a few times. The chain recombines TRBV6-5 with TRBJ1-6; 8 nucleotides align to TRBD1. Germline loops: CDR1 MNHEY, CDR2 SVGAGI. V was pared by 0 bases and J by 10 bases, with 5 bases of the junction left unmatched. This CDR3 spans 15 amino acids. CDR3 in DNA: TGTGCCAGCAGTTACTCCACAGGGGGGGAATCACCCCTCCACTTT. As protein: CASSYSTGGESPLHF.

This clonotype was found many times. The chain links TRBV20-1 to TRBJ1-6; no clear D. With 0 bases removed from V and 7 bases from J, the gap between germline ends came to 7 bases. The CDR3 totals 13 residues. Germline values: CDR1 DFQATT, CDR2 SNEGSKA (reference sequence). The CDR3 DNA reads TGCAGTGCTAGAGAAACTGGAAATTCACCCCTCCACTTT. Translated: CSARETGNSPLHF.

The chain has TRBV5-1 and TRBJ1-2; D is undetermined. Trimming took off 0 bases at V and 10 bases at J, with 16 bases between the two ends. The CDR3 contains 14 residues. Germline loops: CDR1 SGHRS, CDR2 YFSETQ. This CDR3 is CASSLEAGPLDYTF. CDR3 nucleotide sequence: TGCGCCAGCAGCTTGGAGGCAGGCCCTTTGGACTACACCTTC.

This clonotype has a handful of counts. The V gene is TRBV12-3 or TRBV12-4, the J gene TRBJ1-1; TRBD1 is a possible D gene (5 bases). Trimming cost V 11 bases and J 0 bases, with 13 bases left between them. The CDR3 runs 13 residues. CDR3 amino acids: CASEGRVNTEAFF. The CDR3 nucleotides are TGTGCCTCTGAGGGGAGAGTGAACACTGAAGCTTTCTTT.

This clonotype was picked up a small number of times. The chain recombines TRBV5-5 with TRBJ1-1; D perhaps matches TRBD1 (5 bases). Trimming stripped 5 bases from V and 8 bases from J, with 10 bases between. Germline lookup yields CDR1 SGHKS and CDR2 YYEKEE (reference sequence). This CDR3 comprises 11 residues. The CDR3 loop is CASSWRQEAFF. Here the CDR3 DNA reads TGTGCCAGCAGTTGGCGACAGGAAGCTTTCTTT.

This clonotype was observed at least ten times. The rearrangement joins TRBV2 to TRBJ1-5; the D is unclear. This CDR3 is built from 12 residues. V was cut by 6 bases and J by 4 bases, with 7 bases left in between. From germline, CDR1 is SNHLY and CDR2 FYNNEI. The CDR3 DNA reads as TGTGCCAGCAGAACAGCTAATCAGCCCCAGCATTTT. Encoded protein: CASRTANQPQHF.

At least ten counts were recorded for this clonotype. The V call is TRBV19, the J call TRBJ2-1; D gene unclear. This CDR3 has 11 amino acids. Trimming took off 1 base at V and 10 bases at J, with 5 bases between the two ends. CDR1 LNHDA and CDR2 SQIVND come from the germline V gene (reference sequence). Here the CDR3 DNA reads TGTGCCAGTAGTATAGCCTCGGAGCAGTTCTTC. This translates into CASSIASEQFF.

As to this clonotype: This may be a read error: a much more frequent sequence differs by one nucleotide. The chain couples TRBV6-5 to TRBJ2-1; TRBD2 agrees at 7 bases. The last part of the DNA fits TRBJ2-7 better; the J call may be wrong. CDR1 and CDR2 from the germline V gene are MNHEY and SVGAGI. The length of the CDR3 is 15 residues. CDR3 sequence reads: CASSYAGGSLNEQYF. CDR3 in DNA: TGTGCCAGCAGTTACGCTGGCGGGAGCTTGAATGAGCAGTACTTC.

This clonotype has a handful of counts. The gene calls are TRBV20-1 and TRBJ2-3; 9 bases agree with TRBD1. This CDR3 is built from 12 residues. In germline, CDR1 is DFQATT, CDR2 SNEGSKA (reference sequence). CDR3 sequence: CSGQGSADTQYF. The CDR3 DNA reads TGCAGCGGACAGGGGTCCGCAGATACGCAGTATTTT.

In its sample, this clonotype was seen a few times. CDR3 amino acids: CASSMVAGGENTQYF. The CDR3 DNA sequence: TGTGCCAGTAGTATGGTAGCGGGGGGTGAGAATACGCAGTATTTT. This chain links TRBV19 with TRBJ2-3, with TRBD2 identical over 10 bases. There are 15 residues in the CDR3. J gave up 7 bases and V 3 bases, and 7 bases lay outside the gene matches. The germline CDR1 and CDR2 sequences are LNHDA and SQIVND (reference sequence).

This clonotype has ten or more counts. The chain is built from TRBV28 and TRBJ1-5; D not resolved. From germline, CDR1 is MDHEN and CDR2 SYDVKM. The CDR3 totals 13 residues. The germline V and J ends were trimmed by 6 bases and 4 bases, with 10 bases remaining between them. The CDR3 protein is CASSPPRNQPQHF. Written as DNA, the CDR3 is TGTGCCAGCAGCCCTCCCCGGAATCAGCCCCAGCATTTT.

The sample holds many counts of this clonotype. The chain uses TRBV27 and TRBJ1-6; unclear D gene. The ends were cut back, 6 bases at V and 2 bases at J, with 11 bases in the middle. The CDR3 runs 15 residues. Germline-derived CDR1 and CDR2 are MNHEY and SMNVEV (reference sequence). The CDR3 DNA follows: TGTGCCAGCAGCTCCACGGAGACCTATAATTCACCCCTCCACTTT. This sequence encodes CASSSTETYNSPLHF.

This clonotype was counted ten times or more. The chain uses TRBV5-1 and TRBJ2-1; tentatively, D is TRBD1 or TRBD2 (7 bases each). Germline lookup yields CDR1 SGHRS and CDR2 YFSETQ. Trimming removed 7 bases at V and 14 bases at J, with 16 bases between. This CDR3 is 11 amino acids long. The CDR3 region is CASGNPGGEFF. The CDR3 region has the DNA TGCGCCAGCGGGAATCCAGGGGGGGAGTTCTTC.

This clonotype was detected ten times or more. This chain links TRBV5-5 with TRBJ2-7; D uncertain. The V end was cut by 0 bases, the J end by 0 bases, with 16 bases between. CDR1 is SGHKS, CDR2 YYEKEE, per germline (reference sequence). The CDR3 is made up of 17 amino acids. The CDR3 region is CASSLGDRALASYEQYF. CDR3 in DNA: TGTGCCAGCAGCTTGGGCGATCGGGCCCTTGCCTCCTACGAGCAGTACTTC.

This clonotype was seen repeatedly, ten times or more. J is TRBJ2-7 and V is TRBV7-9; the match to TRBD2 covers 9 bases. Germline values: CDR1 SEHNR, CDR2 FQNEAQ (reference sequence). The CDR3 extends over 14 amino acids. With 5 bases clipped from V and 2 bases from J, the junction kept 4 bases outside the gene matches. CDR3 sequence reads: CASSPTSGPYEQYF. CDR3 DNA sequence: TGTGCCAGCAGCCCTACTAGCGGGCCCTACGAGCAGTACTTC.

This clonotype was counted many times. The chain is built from TRBV6-4 and TRBJ2-3, with 8 bases matching TRBD2. Germline V gene data show CDR1 as MRHNA and CDR2 as SNTAGT. Trimming took 8 bases from V and 4 from J; bases not matched to a gene: 8. CDR3 length equals 14 residues. CDR3 DNA: TGTGCCAGCTCTTCGGGGGGGCCCGCAGATACGCAGTATTTT. This translates into CASSSGGPADTQYF.

The chain is built from TRBV20-1 and TRBJ2-7, with D perhaps TRBD2 (5 bases). The CDR3 runs to 16 residues. Per germline, CDR1 DFQATT and CDR2 SNEGSKA (reference sequence). Trimming shortened V by 0 bases and J by 5 bases, and 20 bases separated the two germline ends. This CDR3 is CSARDLTIEGSNEQYF. CDR3 nucleotide sequence: TGCAGTGCTAGAGATCTCACCATTGAGGGAAGTAACGAGCAGTACTTC.

V and J are TRBV6-5 and TRBJ2-5; the D call may be TRBD1 or TRBD2 (5 bases each). Trimming pared 6 bases from V and 5 bases from J, leaving 22 bases between. The CDR3 runs to 16 residues. Germline V gene sequence: CDR1 MNHEY, CDR2 SVGAGI. Written as DNA, the CDR3 is TGTGCCAGCAGCCGTTCCCCTGGGACCCCGGGGGAGACCCAGTACTTC. Amino acid sequence: CASSRSPGTPGETQYF.

This rearrangement joins TRBV6-5 to TRBJ1-2; D gene ambiguous. From germline, CDR1 is MNHEY and CDR2 SVGAGI. CDR3 length: 15 amino acids. Trimming took 0 bases from V and 1 from J, leaving 9 bases between them. CDR3 loop: CASSYSNTLNYGYTF. The CDR3 coding sequence is TGTGCCAGCAGTTACTCGAATACACTTAACTATGGCTACACCTTC.

This clonotype was counted at least ten times. The rearrangement joins TRBV20-1 to TRBJ1-5; possibly TRBD1 for D (5 bases). The CDR3 has 15 residues. V was shortened by 4 bases and J by 8 bases, with 21 bases between the two germline ends. CDR1 DFQATT and CDR2 SNEGSKA come from the germline V gene (reference sequence). The DNA for the CDR3 is TGCAGTGCTACCCTTCTGAGGGGTATCGGTAAGCCCCAGCATTTT. Protein product: CSATLLRGIGKPQHF.

This chain joins TRBV28 and TRBJ2-1, with 9 bases that match TRBD1. The J segment lost 2 bases and the V segment lost 4 bases, leaving 9 bases of the junction unmatched. This CDR3 is 17 amino acids long. Germline CDR1 and CDR2: MDHEN and SYDVKM. The CDR3 region has the DNA TGTGCCAGCAGTTCCACGCGACAGGGGGGTACCTACAATGAGCAGTTCTTC. Translating it yields CASSSTRQGGTYNEQFF.

This clonotype came up many times. The V call is TRBV20-1, the J call TRBJ2-1; D possibly matches TRBD1 or TRBD2 (5 bases each). The CDR3 runs 8 residues. The germline CDR1 and CDR2 sequences are DFQATT and SNEGSKA (reference sequence). V was shortened by 6 bases and J by 16 bases, with 10 bases between the two germline ends. The CDR3, as DNA: TGCAGTGCCCTTGGGGGATTCTTC. It specifies CSALGGFF.

This clonotype was observed a handful of times. The chain combines TRBV20-1 with TRBJ2-4, with D maybe TRBD1 (7 bases). The germline CDR1 and CDR2 sequences are DFQATT and SNEGSKA (reference sequence). Deletions cut 0 bases from V and 7 bases from J, with 19 bases between. CDR3 length: 16 residues. The CDR3 loop is CSARDSLGSGGNIQYF. The DNA of the CDR3 is TGCAGTGCTAGAGATTCCCTCGGGTCAGGGGGGAACATTCAGTACTTC.

The sample holds many counts of this clonotype. This sequence joins TRBV20-1 and TRBJ2-3; tentative D call: TRBD2 (5 bases). V was pared by 5 bases and J by 3 bases, with 12 bases between. CDR1 and CDR2 from the germline V gene are DFQATT and SNEGSKA (reference sequence). This CDR3 is built from 13 residues. The CDR3 nucleotides are TGCAGTGCTTGGAGGCTTGGGACAGATACGCAGTATTTT. Translated, it gives CSAWRLGTDTQYF.

The V call is TRBV20-1, the J call TRBJ2-3; 8 bases agree with TRBD2. The trim removed 2 bases at V and 5 bases at J, leaving 9 bases unmatched. The CDR3 covers 15 residues. CDR1 DFQATT and CDR2 SNEGSKA come from the germline V gene (reference sequence). CDR3 bases: TGCAGTGCTAGACTGACGGGAGGGCCGGGAGATACGCAGTATTTT. Translated, it gives CSARLTGGPGDTQYF.

Many counts were recorded for this clonotype. The chain employs TRBV28 and TRBJ2-7; D unresolved. Trimming cost V 10 bases and J 5 bases, with 15 bases left between them. Germline loops: CDR1 MDHEN, CDR2 SYDVKM. The CDR3 totals 12 residues. Written as DNA, the CDR3 is TGTGCCACCACGTCTTTGTACCACGAGCAGTACTTC. Residues: CATTSLYHEQYF. The full variable domain, rest sourced from reference TRBV28 and TRBJ2-7, is DVKVTQSSRYLVKRTGEKVFLECVQDMDHENMFWYRQDPGLGLRLIYFSYDVKMKEKGDIPEGYSVSREKKERFSLILESASTNQTSMYLCATTSLYHEQYFGPGTRLTVT.

This clonotype was observed many times. The V call is TRBV11-2, the J call TRBJ2-3; D tentatively reads TRBD1 or TRBD2 (5 bases each). The V and J ends lost 2 bases and 1 base respectively, with 10 bases between them. The germline CDR1 and CDR2 sequences are SGHAT and FQNNGV. The CDR3 sequence is 15 residues long. CDR3 loop: CASSLQLGGTDTQYF. The CDR3 coding sequence is TGTGCCAGCAGCTTACAACTAGGGGGCACAGATACGCAGTATTTT.